The clone carrying this T cell receptor beta chain was seen just once. The antigen is not known. Indicated treatment: roughly 11-day PBMC culture with coronavirus spike peptide pools or control peptides (ViraFEST assay). Trimming removed 2 bases at V and 4 bases at J, with 6 bases between. CDR1 and CDR2 (germline): ENHRY, SYGVKD. The CDR3 has 13 residues. Once obtained from cultured CD4+ T cells, the DNA was sequenced using the Oncomine TCR Beta short-read assay. TCRdb fed the PCR reads into MiXCR, producing one record per CDR3 protein. The table records some 11,000 distinct CDR3 sequences, 69% of them present only once. This record belongs to a study of vaccination and CD4 T cells after COVID-19.

This receptor was identified in a human donor who had recovered from COVID-19. J is TRBJ1-3 and V is TRBV10-3; the D is unclear. The specimen was CD4+ T cells from blood, cultured in vitro. The CDR3 loop reads CAISEGRGNTIYF. The CDR3 region has the DNA TGTGCCATCAGTGAGGGGCGGGGAAACACCATATATTTT.